This TCR beta chain was captured in a study of T cells after yellow fever vaccination. Study-level points and caveats: Compared with primary, the secondary response was weaker and peaked at day 5, not 15.

CDR3 size: 13 residues. Germline CDR1 SGHTA, CDR2 FQGNSA. Trimming removed 1 base from V and 6 bases from J, with 8 bases in between. A single record per CDR3 protein comes from TCRdb applying MiXCR to the 5' RACE reads. The sample lists around 590,000 distinct CDR3 sequences, about 12% seen once, with 14% to 15% in the top ten. Worth noting for this clonotype: Its matching antigen is unknown.

The source is a man aged 25-45 years who received the YFV17D yellow fever vaccine. The chain couples TRBV7-2 to TRBJ2-3; D not resolved. Here the sequenced sample was PBMCs, taken on the day of the yellow fever booster vaccination. The CDR3 region is CASSLVVSDTQYF. CDR3 DNA: TGTGCCAGCAGCTTAGTTGTGAGTGATACGCAGTATTTT.